Below, 30 T cell receptor beta chains from the same sample are listed, as sequenced in a study of blood T cell repertoires in COVID-19. The table came from immunoSEQ multiplex PCR; TCRdb's copy has only in-frame clones and leaves some out. The sample gives 150,000 to 200,000 clones, approximately 85% of which show up once; approximately 1.3% is in the top ten. Sequencing was carried out using peripheral blood. The receptors originated from a man in his 60s who had recovered from COVID-19.

This sequence joins TRBV18 and TRBJ1-2; D remains ambiguous. The CDR3 is 15 residues long. The germline V and J ends were trimmed by 3 bases and 4 bases, with 15 bases remaining between them. From germline, CDR1 is KGHSH and CDR2 LQKENI. CDR3 nucleotides: TGTGCCAGCTCACCTGAAAGCAAGGGAGGCTATGGCTACACCTTC. This gives the protein CASSPESKGGYGYTF.

The chain recombines TRBV6-5 with TRBJ1-6; D is perhaps TRBD1 (6 bases). The V end was cut by 0 bases, the J end by 4 bases, with 10 bases between. From germline, CDR1 is MNHEY and CDR2 SVGAGI. The CDR3 has 16 amino acids. In nucleotides, the CDR3 is TGTGCCAGCAGTTACTCGCAGGGGTATTATAATTCACCCCTCCACTTT. The encoded protein is CASSYSQGYYNSPLHF.

The gene calls are TRBV15 and TRBJ2-2; D may be TRBD1 (5 bases). CDR3 length: 15 amino acids. The germline gives CDR1 LNHNV, CDR2 YYDKDF (reference sequence). The germline V and J ends were trimmed by 5 bases and 5 bases, with 15 bases remaining between them. Here the CDR3 DNA reads TGTGCCACCAGCCGTGAAAAGGGGTTTACCGGGGAGCTGTTTTTT. This sequence encodes CATSREKGFTGELFF. Together with reference TRBV15 and TRBJ2-2, the CDR3 gives the full variable domain: DAMVIQNPRYQVTQFGKPVTLSCSQTLNHNVMYWYQQKSSQAPKLLFHYYDKDFNNEADTPDNFQSRRPNTSFCFLDIRSPGLGDTAMYLCATSREKGFTGELFFGEGSRLTVL.

The chain employs TRBV19 and TRBJ2-4, with a possible D match to TRBD1 (6 bases). Germline V gene sequence: CDR1 LNHDA, CDR2 SQIVND (reference sequence). The V end was cut by 5 bases, the J end by 2 bases, with 19 bases between. The CDR3 length is 17 residues. In DNA, the CDR3 is TGTGCCAGTAGTTGGGCAGGGGAATGGGGGACCAAAAACATTCAGTACTTC. Residues: CASSWAGEWGTKNIQYF.

The chain is built from TRBV25-1 and TRBJ2-2, with a weak D call TRBD1 (7 bases). Germline CDR1 MGHDK, CDR2 SYGVNS. The CDR3 is 15 amino acids. V was trimmed by 4 bases and J by 2 bases, leaving 11 bases between them. CDR3 residues: CASSVGGGNTGELFF. The CDR3 DNA sequence: TGTGCCAGCAGTGTCGGAGGGGGCAACACCGGGGAGCTGTTTTTT.

This rearrangement joins TRBV5-1 to TRBJ2-7, with D maybe TRBD1 (6 bases). The CDR3 consists of 15 residues. Germline CDR1 and CDR2: SGHRS and YFSETQ. V was pared by 0 bases and J by 0 bases, with 10 bases between. The CDR3 region has the DNA TGCGCCAGCAGCTTGGAAGGGGGTAGCTCCTACGAGCAGTACTTC. Protein sequence: CASSLEGGSSYEQYF.

This chain links TRBV27 with TRBJ2-7; weak D call: TRBD1 (6 bases). Germline CDR1 and CDR2: MNHEY and SMNVEV (reference sequence). This CDR3 is built from 14 residues. The V gene lost 6 bases and the J gene lost 2 bases, with 14 bases spanning the gap. The CDR3 sequence: CASSRGRTAYEQYF. DNA for the CDR3: TGTGCCAGCAGCAGAGGCCGGACAGCCTACGAGCAGTACTTC.

The rearrangement links TRBV9 to TRBJ2-7, with a tentative D call TRBD1 (6 bases). The V and J ends lost 2 bases and 5 bases respectively, with 11 bases between them. The CDR3 spans 13 residues. The germline gives CDR1 SGDLS, CDR2 YYNGEE. CDR3 sequence reads: CASSVGQMDEQYF. CDR3 bases: TGTGCCAGCAGCGTCGGACAGATGGACGAGCAGTACTTC.

Only a few counts were recorded for this clone. V gene TRBV19 combines with J gene TRBJ1-1; TRBD1 matches at 7 bases. The length of the CDR3 is 15 residues. CDR1 is LNHDA and CDR2 is SQIVND in the germline V gene (reference sequence). The junction had 13 bases not matched to a gene; V was cut back by 5 bases and J by 7 bases. DNA for the CDR3: TGTGCCAGTAGTGTTCGGACAGGACCCCGTGGTGAAGCTTTCTTT. As protein: CASSVRTGPRGEAFF.

The chain combines TRBV2 with TRBJ2-2; D gene unclear. This CDR3 has 15 amino acids. The V and J ends lost 4 bases and 0 bases respectively, with 9 bases between them. Looked up from germline, CDR1 is SNHLY and CDR2 is FYNNEI. The CDR3 region has the DNA TGTGCCAGCAGTGGTAGAGTTCCGAACACCGGGGAGCTGTTTTTT. Amino acids: CASSGRVPNTGELFF.

V usage is TRBV20-1 and J usage is TRBJ2-5, with 10 bases matching TRBD2. This CDR3 is 15 amino acids long. From germline, CDR1 is DFQATT and CDR2 SNEGSKA (reference sequence). V lost 3 bases, J lost 1 base, and 5 bases stayed unmatched. This CDR3 is CSASMASGGQETQYF. The CDR3 coding sequence is TGCAGTGCTAGTATGGCTAGCGGGGGCCAAGAGACCCAGTACTTC.

Comment on this clone: The sample contains more than one DNA sequence encoding this CDR3. The V and J genes are TRBV10-3 and TRBJ2-3, with TRBD1 matching 8 bases. V lost 11 bases, J lost 2 bases, and 9 bases stayed unmatched. CDR1 is ENHRY and CDR2 is SYGVKD in the germline V gene. This CDR3 contains 14 residues. The CDR3 reads CAAGGGQATDTQYF. CDR3 DNA sequence: TGTGCCGCAGGTGGGGGACAGGCCACAGATACGCAGTATTTT.

The V and J genes are TRBV27 and TRBJ1-2, with TRBD1 matching over 12 bases. CDR1 and CDR2 from the germline V gene are MNHEY and SMNVEV (reference sequence). This CDR3 spans 15 amino acids. J gave up 6 bases and V 0 bases, and 2 bases lay outside the gene matches. The CDR3 loop reads CASSLSGDRGHGYTF. DNA of the CDR3: TGTGCCAGCAGTTTATCGGGGGACAGGGGGCATGGCTACACCTTC.

The chain recombines TRBV18 with TRBJ2-5; 8 bases are shared with TRBD1. The V and J ends lost 3 bases and 5 bases, in that order; junction bases with no gene match: 17. The germline CDR1 and CDR2 sequences are KGHSH and LQKENI. This CDR3 is 18 amino acids long. The CDR3 nucleotides read TGTGCCAGCTCACCTGTTTTTGGGACAGACAGGGGTTCGGAGACCCAGTACTTC. It translates to CASSPVFGTDRGSETQYF.

In this sample, this clone turned up once. The rearrangement joins TRBV19 to TRBJ2-3; the match to TRBD1 covers 10 bases. This CDR3 has 15 amino acids. Germline CDR1 LNHDA, CDR2 SQIVND (reference sequence). V dropped 7 bases and J dropped 7; count of bases not matched to a gene: 11. As DNA, the CDR3 is TGTGCCAGTACCGGGACAGGGGATCCCTTTTATACGCAGTATTTT. This encodes CASTGTGDPFYTQYF.

This chain links TRBV5-6 with TRBJ2-3, with 9 bases that match TRBD2. The CDR3 is made up of 16 amino acids. Germline CDR1 reads SGHDT; CDR2 reads YYEEEE. V lost 2 bases to trimming and J lost 0 bases; unmatched junction nucleotides: 4. CDR3 region: CASSLKAGGSTDTQYF. CDR3 sequence (DNA): TGTGCCAGCAGCTTAAAAGCGGGGGGTAGCACAGATACGCAGTATTTT.

Regarding this clone: The junction shows a germline mismatch at one end, possibly a read error. The chain uses TRBV7-7 and TRBJ2-2; the D gene is possibly TRBD2 (7 bases). This CDR3 has 17 amino acids. The germline CDR1 and CDR2 sequences are SSHAT and FNYEAQ (reference sequence). The CDR3 reads CASSLASGGMNTGELFF. As DNA, the CDR3 is TGTGCTAGCAGCTTAGCGTCGGGGGGCATGAACACCGGGGAGCTGTTTTTT.

The genes are TRBV3-1 (or the pseudogene TRBV3-2) and TRBJ2-7; 12 bases match TRBD2. J lost 2 bases, V lost 4 bases, and 3 bases had no gene match. There are 15 residues in the CDR3. CDR1 and CDR2 (germline): LGHDT, YNNKEL (reference sequence). The CDR3: CASSRLAGVAYEQYF. For the CDR3, the DNA is TGTGCCAGCAGCCGACTAGCGGGGGTGGCCTACGAGCAGTACTTC.

This clone is judged medium-sized (0.01 to 0.1%). The chain uses TRBV4-1 and TRBJ1-5; 10 bases are shared with TRBD1. Trimming removed 4 bases from V and 5 bases from J; junction bases left unmatched: 11. This CDR3 region has 17 residues. Germline loops: CDR1 MGHRA, CDR2 YSYEKL. The DNA for the CDR3 is TGCGCCAGCAGCCGCGGGACAGGGGTGATGTTGGATCAGCCCCAGCATTTT. Translation gives CASSRGTGVMLDQPQHF.

This chain joins TRBV15 and TRBJ1-1; weak D call: TRBD1 (5 bases). The CDR3 totals 16 residues. With 1 base removed from V and 0 bases from J, the gap between germline ends came to 12 bases. Germline values: CDR1 LNHNV, CDR2 YYDKDF (reference sequence). CDR3 in amino acids: CATSRGGGRMNTEAFF. The CDR3, as DNA: TGTGCCACCAGCAGAGGGGGGGGACGGATGAACACTGAAGCTTTCTTT.

The chain links TRBV3-1 (or the pseudogene TRBV3-2) to TRBJ2-2; 9 bases agree with TRBD1. This CDR3 contains 16 residues. The V gene end was trimmed by 7 bases and the J gene end by 5 bases; junction bases not matched to a gene: 11. Germline V gives CDR1 LGHDT, CDR2 YNNKEL (reference sequence). CDR3 residues: CASNTPGQGFTGELFF. The DNA of the CDR3 is TGTGCCAGCAACACCCCGGGACAGGGTTTTACCGGGGAGCTGTTTTTT.

The chain joins TRBV11-2 to TRBJ2-7; 10 nucleotides align to TRBD2. Germline lookup yields CDR1 SGHAT and CDR2 FQNNGV. With 5 bases clipped from V and 3 bases from J, the junction kept 4 bases outside the gene matches. This CDR3 spans 14 amino acids. The CDR3 DNA follows: TGTGCCAGCAGCCGGACTAGCGGAAACTACGAGCAGTACTTC. It specifies CASSRTSGNYEQYF.

The rearrangement links TRBV19 to TRBJ2-3, with D possibly matching TRBD1 (5 bases). Germline lookup yields CDR1 LNHDA and CDR2 SQIVND (reference sequence). This CDR3 comprises 13 residues. The V end was cut by 10 bases, the J end by 5 bases, with 16 bases between. As DNA, the CDR3 is TGTGCCAAAAGGGGCCTATACGTAGATACGCAGTATTTT. The encoded protein is CAKRGLYVDTQYF.

The chain links TRBV6-1 to TRBJ1-2; D not certain. V lost 2 bases and J lost 1, with 17 bases in between. Germline CDR1 and CDR2: MNHNS and SASEGT. The CDR3 totals 17 residues. The CDR3 nucleotides read TGTGCCAGCAGTGAACCCCTTTCTTTTGGCCTTAACTATGGCTACACCTTC. It encodes CASSEPLSFGLNYGYTF.

The chain is built from TRBV5-4 and TRBJ2-2; perhaps TRBD2 as D (6 bases). CDR3 size: 17 residues. The germline V gene encodes CDR1 SGHNT and CDR2 YYREEE (reference sequence). V lost 0 bases and J lost 3, with 15 bases in between. Here the CDR3 reads CASSLESGPGDTGELFF. The CDR3 DNA sequence: TGTGCCAGCAGCTTGGAGTCGGGGCCGGGGGACACCGGGGAGCTGTTTTTT.

In this sample, this clone turned up once. The chain is built from TRBV27 and TRBJ1-1; 11 bases map to TRBD1. The germline CDR1 and CDR2 sequences are MNHEY and SMNVEV (reference sequence). This CDR3 comprises 14 residues. V dropped 9 bases and J dropped 5; count of bases not matched to a gene: 8. CDR3: CARTDRGLWTEAFF. Here the CDR3 DNA reads TGTGCCAGGACGGACAGGGGGCTGTGGACTGAAGCTTTCTTT.

This chain links TRBV11-2 with TRBJ1-4; D gene unclear. Looked up from germline, CDR1 is SGHAT and CDR2 is FQNNGV. V lost 0 bases and J 7 bases, leaving 6 bases between the germline ends. This CDR3 has 13 residues. DNA for the CDR3: TGTGCCAGCAGCTTAGACCGCGGTGAAAAACTGTTTTTT. Its translation: CASSLDRGEKLFF.

This clone was counted a few times. This rearrangement joins TRBV29-1 to TRBJ1-1; no clear D gene. Trimming removed 4 bases at V and 1 base at J, with 4 bases between. Germline CDR1 and CDR2: SQVTM and ANQGSEA. The CDR3 is 11 amino acids. The DNA of the CDR3 is TGCAGCGTTGTCTGGAACACTGAAGCTTTCTTT. The encoded protein is CSVVWNTEAFF.

The chain couples TRBV7-2 to TRBJ2-3; possible D gene TRBD1, 6 bases. This CDR3 is 14 amino acids long. With 5 bases removed from V and 4 bases from J, the gap between germline ends came to 13 bases. Germline CDR1 and CDR2: SGHTA and FQGNSA. CDR3 nucleotide sequence: TGTGCCAGCAGCCGTACAGGGACGGCAGATACGCAGTATTTT. It codes for CASSRTGTADTQYF.

This chain uses TRBV6-2 or TRBV6-3 with TRBJ1-5; D call uncertain. CDR1 MNHEY and CDR2 SVGEGT come from the germline V gene. V was cut by 2 bases and J by 3 bases, with 8 bases left in between. This CDR3 spans 14 amino acids. This CDR3 is CASSYRGDNQPQHF. CDR3 bases: TGTGCCAGCAGTTACAGAGGAGACAATCAGCCCCAGCATTTT.